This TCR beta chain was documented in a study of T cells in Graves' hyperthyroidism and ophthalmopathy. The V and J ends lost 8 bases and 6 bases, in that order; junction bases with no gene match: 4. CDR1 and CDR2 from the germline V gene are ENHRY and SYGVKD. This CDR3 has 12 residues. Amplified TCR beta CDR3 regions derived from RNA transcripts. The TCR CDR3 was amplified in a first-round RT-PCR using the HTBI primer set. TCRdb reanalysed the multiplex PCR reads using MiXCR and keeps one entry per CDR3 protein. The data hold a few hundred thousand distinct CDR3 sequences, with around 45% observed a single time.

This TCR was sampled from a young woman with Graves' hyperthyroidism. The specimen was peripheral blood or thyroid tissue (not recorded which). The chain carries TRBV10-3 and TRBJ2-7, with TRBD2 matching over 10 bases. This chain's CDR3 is CAIGTSVTEQYF. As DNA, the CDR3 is TGTGCCATCGGGACTAGCGTTACCGAGCAGTACTTC.